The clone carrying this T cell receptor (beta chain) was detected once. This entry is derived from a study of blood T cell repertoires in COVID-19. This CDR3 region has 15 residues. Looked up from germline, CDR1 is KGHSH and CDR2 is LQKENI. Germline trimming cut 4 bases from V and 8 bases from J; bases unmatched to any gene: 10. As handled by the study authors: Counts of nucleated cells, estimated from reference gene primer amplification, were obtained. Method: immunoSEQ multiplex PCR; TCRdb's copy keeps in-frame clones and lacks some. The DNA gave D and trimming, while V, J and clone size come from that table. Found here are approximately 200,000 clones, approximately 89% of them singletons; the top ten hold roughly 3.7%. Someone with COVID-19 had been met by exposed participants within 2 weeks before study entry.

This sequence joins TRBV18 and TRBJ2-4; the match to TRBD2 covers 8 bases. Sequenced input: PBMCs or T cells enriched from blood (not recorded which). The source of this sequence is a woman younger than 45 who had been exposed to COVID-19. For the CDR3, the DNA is TGTGCCAGCTCACTTCCCGGGAGGGCCGGGTACATTCAGTACTTC. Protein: CASSLPGRAGYIQYF.